The clone carrying this TCR beta chain is a singleton in its sample. The data were taken from a study of shared T cell receptors in the human thymus. Here immunoSEQ multiplex PCR was the method, and the copy in TCRdb shows in-frame clones only, minus some. Of about 380,000 clones listed, 85% to 95% were seen once; the top ten hold 0.015% to 0.025%. The receptor was isolated from a human donor. The source material was thymocytes.

For the CDR3, the DNA is TGCAGCGTTGTTTGGAAGAGTACCGGGGAGCTGTTTTTT. As protein: CSVVWKSTGELFF. The rearrangement uses TRBV29-1 and TRBJ2-2; D gene ambiguous. The CDR3 covers 13 residues. CDR1 and CDR2 (germline): SQVTM, ANQGSEA. Deletions cut 4 bases from V and 5 bases from J, with 11 bases between.